The sequence of this T cell receptor (beta chain) was determined in a study of cytomegalovirus exposure and HLA in healthy donors. A remark on this clone: Its specificity is not known.

13 Jbeta primers and 60 Vbeta primers were used for the PCR. Generated by immunoSEQ multiplex PCR, the TCRdb table keeps only in-frame clones and is missing some. The data show 110,000 or so clones, over 60% seen once. Regarding the study as a whole: CMV serostatus was the only immune exposure information that was available.

This CDR3 is built from 14 residues. The V segment lost 3 bases and the J segment 5 bases; nucleotides outside the gene matches: 5. Per the germline V gene, CDR1 is SGHVS and CDR2 is FQNEAQ. This sequence joins TRBV7-8 and TRBJ1-2; TRBD1 matches 8 bases. This TCR came from a man between 35 and 55 years old in good health and CMV-seropositive. What was sequenced was PBMCs. CDR3 loop: CASSFGTGSYGYTF. CDR3 sequence (DNA): TGTGCCAGCAGCTTCGGGACAGGCAGTTATGGCTACACCTTC. The whole variable domain, filled in from reference TRBV7-8 and TRBJ1-2, reads GAGVSQSPRYKVAKRGQDVALRCDPISGHVSLFWYQQALGQGPEFLTYFQNEAQLDKSGLPSDRFFAERPEGSVSTLKIQRTQQEDSAVYLCASSFGTGSYGYTFGSGTRLTVV.